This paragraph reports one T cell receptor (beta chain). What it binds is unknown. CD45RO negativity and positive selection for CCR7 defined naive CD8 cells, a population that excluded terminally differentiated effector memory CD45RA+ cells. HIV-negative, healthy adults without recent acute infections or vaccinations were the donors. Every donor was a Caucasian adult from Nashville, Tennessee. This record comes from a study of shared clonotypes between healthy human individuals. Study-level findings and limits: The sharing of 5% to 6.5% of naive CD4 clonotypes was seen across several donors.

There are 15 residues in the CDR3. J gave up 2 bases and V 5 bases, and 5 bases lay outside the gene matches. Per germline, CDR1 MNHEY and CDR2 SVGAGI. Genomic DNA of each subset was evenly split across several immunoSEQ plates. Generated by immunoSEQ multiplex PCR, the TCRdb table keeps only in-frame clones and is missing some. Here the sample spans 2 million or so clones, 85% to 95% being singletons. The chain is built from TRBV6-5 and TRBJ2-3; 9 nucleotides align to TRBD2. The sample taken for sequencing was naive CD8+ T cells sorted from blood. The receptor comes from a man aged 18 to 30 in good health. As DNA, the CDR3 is TGTGCCAGCAGTGGGGGACTAGCAGACACAGATACGCAGTATTTT. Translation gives CASSGGLADTDTQYF.